The 5 T cell receptor beta chains given below trace back to one sample, sequenced in a study of shared clonotypes between healthy human individuals. Profiling relied on immunoSEQ multiplex PCR, and the TCRdb table lists in-frame clones only, not all of them. Of under 2,000,000 clones in the sample, about 95% are singletons; the top ten hold 1.2%. Terminally differentiated effector memory CD45RA+ cells were left out of the naive CD8 fraction, which was CD45RO-negative and positively selected for CCR7. Sequenced input: naive CD8+ T cells sorted from blood. The receptor set was obtained from a man aged 18-30 years in good health.

The chain has TRBV28 and TRBJ1-5, with D unclear. V was cut by 5 bases and J by 0 bases, with 8 bases left in between. CDR1 and CDR2 from the germline V gene are MDHEN and SYDVKM. The CDR3 has 14 residues. DNA of the CDR3: TGTGCCAGCAGTATTCATTATAGCAATCAGCCCCAGCATTTT. It specifies CASSIHYSNQPQHF.

This chain connects TRBV29-1 to TRBJ2-7; 7 bases are shared with TRBD1. The trim removed 1 base at V and 0 bases at J, leaving 9 bases unmatched. The germline V gene has CDR1 SQVTM and CDR2 ANQGSEA. The CDR3 runs 16 residues. CDR3 bases: TGCAGCGTTGAAGGAACCGGGACAGCGGTCTCCTACGAGCAGTACTTC. Translated, it gives CSVEGTGTAVSYEQYF.

This CDR3 is CASTTLTSPYNEQFF. DNA of the CDR3: TGTGCCAGCACCACCCTAACTAGCCCCTACAATGAGCAGTTCTTC. The chain links TRBV7-2 to TRBJ2-1; tentatively, D is TRBD2 (6 bases). Per the germline V gene, CDR1 is SGHTA and CDR2 is FQGNSA. The CDR3 has 15 residues. V lost 7 bases to trimming and J lost 2 bases, with 15 bases between them.

The rearrangement uses TRBV7-9 and TRBJ2-5; D tentatively fits TRBD1 or TRBD2 (5 bases each). Trimming removed 5 bases from V and 6 bases from J, with 13 bases in between. The germline CDR1 and CDR2 sequences are SEHNR and FQNEAQ (reference sequence). The CDR3 totals 13 residues. This CDR3 is CASSPVWGQTQYF. Written as DNA, the CDR3 is TGTGCCAGCAGCCCCGTGTGGGGACAGACCCAGTACTTC.

The chain combines TRBV9 with TRBJ2-7, with D hard to call. The CDR3 is made up of 14 amino acids. CDR1 is SGDLS and CDR2 is YYNGEE in the germline V gene. V lost 0 bases and J lost 5, with 12 bases in between. Here the CDR3 DNA reads TGTGCCAGCAGCGTAGAGACCTCTACCGACGAGCAGTACTTC. Amino acid sequence: CASSVETSTDEQYF.